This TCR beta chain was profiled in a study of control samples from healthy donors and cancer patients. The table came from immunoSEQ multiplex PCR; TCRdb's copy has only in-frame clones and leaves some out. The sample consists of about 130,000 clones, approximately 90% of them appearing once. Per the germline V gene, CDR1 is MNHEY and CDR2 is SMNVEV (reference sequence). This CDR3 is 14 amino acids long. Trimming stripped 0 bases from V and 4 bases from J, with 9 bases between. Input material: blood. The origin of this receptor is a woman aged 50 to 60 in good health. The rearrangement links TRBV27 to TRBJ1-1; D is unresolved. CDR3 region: CASSLSNRGTEAFF. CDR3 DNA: TGTGCCAGCAGTTTATCGAACCGGGGCACTGAAGCTTTCTTT.